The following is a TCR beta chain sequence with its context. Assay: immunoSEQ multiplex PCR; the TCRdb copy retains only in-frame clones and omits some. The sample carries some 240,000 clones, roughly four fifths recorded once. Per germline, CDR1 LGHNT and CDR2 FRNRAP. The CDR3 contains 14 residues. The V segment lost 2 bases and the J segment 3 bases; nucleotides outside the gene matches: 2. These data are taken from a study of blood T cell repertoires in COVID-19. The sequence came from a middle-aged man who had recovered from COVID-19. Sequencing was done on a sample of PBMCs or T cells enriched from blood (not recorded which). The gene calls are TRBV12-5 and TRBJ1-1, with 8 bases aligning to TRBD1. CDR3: CASGLTQGDTEAFF. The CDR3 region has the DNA TGTGCTAGTGGTTTGACACAGGGGGACACTGAAGCTTTCTTT.